This is a list of T cell receptor beta chains from one sample in a study of response to subunit inactivated influenza vaccine. One entry per CDR3 protein, called by TCRdb with MiXCR from the RT-PCR reads. The profile covers around 750,000 distinct CDR3 sequences, with 21% appearing a single time and roughly 10% taken by the ten largest. Sequencing used PBMCs from blood, obtained more than 4 days after vaccination. These receptors were obtained from a man in his fifties who received an inactivated influenza vaccine. The CDR3 runs from the conserved cysteine through the conserved F or W. Each record gives: V gene, D gene, J gene, CDR3 length, clone size, CDR3 protein, CDR3 DNA. The D gene is left open where the match is weak. Clone size appears in some rows only: once, few, many, or a class for an expanded clone.

TRBV5-1	.	TRBJ2-1	13	.	CASSRPEYNEQFF	TGCGCCAGCAGCAGACCCGAGTACAATGAGCAGTTCTTC
TRBV3-1	.	TRBJ2-1	16	.	CASSQDTESSYNEQFF	TGTGCCAGCAGCCAAGATACAGAGAGCTCCTACAATGAGCAGTTCTTC
TRBV2	TRBD2	TRBJ2-2	15	few	CASRELTSSSGELFF	TGTGCCAGCAGAGAACTGACTAGCTCGTCCGGGGAGCTGTTTTTT
TRBV7-2	.	TRBJ2-3	12	few	CASSQQQDTQYF	TGTGCCAGCAGCCAACAACAGGATACGCAGTATTTT
TRBV20-1	TRBD2	TRBJ2-3	14	few	CSAQREAVADTQYF	TGCAGTGCCCAGCGGGAGGCAGTGGCAGATACGCAGTATTTT
TRBV29-1	.	TRBJ2-7	16	.	CSVSHPSGGTGREQYF	TGCAGCGTTTCCCACCCCTCGGGAGGGACAGGGAGGGAGCAGTACTTC
TRBV20-1	.	TRBJ1-1	16	.	CSARVLRPTGFTEAFF	TGCAGTGCTAGAGTCCTCAGACCTACCGGATTCACTGAAGCTTTCTTT
TRBV5-1	.	TRBJ2-5	13	few	CASSVGGPETQYF	TGCGCCAGCAGCGTGGGGGGCCCAGAGACCCAGTACTTC
TRBV4-1	.	TRBJ2-5	17	.	CASSQDWFGRGPETQYF	TGCGCCAGCAGCCAAGATTGGTTTGGGAGAGGGCCAGAGACCCAGTACTTC
TRBV6-2/TRBV6-3	TRBD1	TRBJ2-1	18	.	CASSYMSDRTLSPNEQFF	TGTGCCAGCAGTTATATGTCGGACAGGACCCTTTCCCCCAATGAGCAGTTCTTC
TRBV5-1	.	TRBJ2-7	15	many	CASSFLTDSSYEQYF	TGCGCCAGCAGCTTCCTGACGGATAGCTCCTACGAGCAGTACTTC
TRBV12-3/TRBV12-4	.	TRBJ2-2	12	.	CAIKRPDGELFF	TGTGCCATCAAGAGGCCGGACGGGGAGCTGTTTTTT
TRBV20-1	.	TRBJ2-3	15	.	CSARSSRTGTYTQYF	TGCAGTGCTAGAAGCTCCCGGACCGGGACATATACGCAGTATTTT
TRBV6-2/TRBV6-3	TRBD1	TRBJ1-1	13	few	CASRTGGGTEAFF	TGTGCCAGCAGGACAGGGGGAGGCACTGAAGCTTTCTTT
TRBV5-1	TRBD1	TRBJ1-2	16	few	CASSWGDRSANYGYTF	TGCGCCAGCAGCTGGGGGGACAGGTCAGCTAACTATGGCTACACCTTC
TRBV12-3/TRBV12-4	TRBD2	TRBJ2-3	14	.	CASSSSGKGGSQYF	TGTGCCAGCAGCTCTAGCGGGAAGGGAGGTTCGCAGTATTTT
TRBV20-1	.	TRBJ1-1	13	few	CSAPTVPNTEAFF	TGCAGTGCACCGACAGTACCGAACACTGAAGCTTTCTTT